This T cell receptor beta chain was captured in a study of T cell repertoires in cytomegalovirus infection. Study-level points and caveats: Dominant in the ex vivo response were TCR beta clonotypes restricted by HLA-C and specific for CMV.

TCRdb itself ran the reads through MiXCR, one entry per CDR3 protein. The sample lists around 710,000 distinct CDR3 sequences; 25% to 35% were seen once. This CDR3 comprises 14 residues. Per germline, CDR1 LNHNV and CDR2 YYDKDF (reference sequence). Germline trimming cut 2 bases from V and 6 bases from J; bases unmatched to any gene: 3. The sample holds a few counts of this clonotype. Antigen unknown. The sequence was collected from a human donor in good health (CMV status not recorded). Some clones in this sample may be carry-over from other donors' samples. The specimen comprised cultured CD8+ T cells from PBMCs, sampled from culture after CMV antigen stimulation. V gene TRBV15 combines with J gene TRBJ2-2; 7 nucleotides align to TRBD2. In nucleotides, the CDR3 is TGTGCCACCAGCAGACCCACTAGCGCCGGGGAGCTGTTTTTT. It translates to CATSRPTSAGELFF.